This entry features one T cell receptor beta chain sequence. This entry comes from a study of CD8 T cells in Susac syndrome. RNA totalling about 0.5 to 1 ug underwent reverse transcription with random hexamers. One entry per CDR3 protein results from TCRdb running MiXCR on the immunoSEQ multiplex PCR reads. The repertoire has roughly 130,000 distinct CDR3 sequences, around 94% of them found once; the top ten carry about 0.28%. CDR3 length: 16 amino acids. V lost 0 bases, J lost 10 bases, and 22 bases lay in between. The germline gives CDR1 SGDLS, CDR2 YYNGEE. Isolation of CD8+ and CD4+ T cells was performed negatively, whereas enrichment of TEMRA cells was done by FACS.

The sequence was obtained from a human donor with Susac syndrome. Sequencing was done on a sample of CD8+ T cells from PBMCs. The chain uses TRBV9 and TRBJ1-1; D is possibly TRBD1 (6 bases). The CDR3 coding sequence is TGTGCCAGCAGCGTAGCTGCGGGAGGGGGGAACTCTCGAGCTTTCTTT. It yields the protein CASSVAAGGGNSRAFF.